This T cell receptor beta chain is from a study of blood T cell repertoires in COVID-19. About the research overall: T cells, B-cell-depleted T cells, or PBMCs supplied cDNA or gDNA.

Trimming cost V 4 bases and J 2 bases, with 11 bases left between them. The germline V gene encodes CDR1 LGHDT and CDR2 YNNKEL (reference sequence). CDR3 length: 14 amino acids. Which cohort a participant joined came from the clinical history participants gave. Two negative PCRs, clearance, or symptom resolution characterized the recovered Cohort 3 donors. Study processing details: Reference gene primers were amplified, and this amplification served to estimate nucleated cell counts. TCRdb keeps only in-frame clones here, not all; method: immunoSEQ multiplex PCR. V and J calls plus clone size are reproduced from that table; the DNA served to infer D and trimming. The table has some 170,000 clones, approximately 82% seen once.

The clonotype was recovered from a man aged 50 or older who had recovered from COVID-19. Specimen: PBMCs or T cells enriched from blood (not recorded which). The chain is built from TRBV3-1 (or the pseudogene TRBV3-2) and TRBJ1-1; weak D call: TRBD1 (5 bases). The CDR3 coding sequence is TGTGCCAGCAGCCGACAGACAGCTAACACTGAAGCTTTCTTT. Encoded protein: CASSRQTANTEAFF.